The clone carrying this T cell receptor (beta chain) was seen a single time. The protocol was immunoSEQ multiplex PCR, while the TCRdb copy is restricted to in-frame clones and leaves out a portion. Found here are over 110,000 clones, nearly 85% of them singletons; the top ten hold 3% to 4%. Participants spanned ages roughly 18 to 90 years and resided in about 25 US areas. The CDR3 covers 13 residues. Germline V gene sequence: CDR1 SQVTM, CDR2 ANQGSEA. The data belong to a study of blood T cell repertoires in COVID-19. About the research overall: Donors in Cohort 3 counted as recovered after two negative PCRs, clearance, or symptom resolution.

V usage is TRBV29-1 and J usage is TRBJ1-5, with TRBD1 matching over 8 bases. The sequencing sample was made of PBMCs or T cells enriched from blood (not recorded which). The sequence was collected from a man in his fifties in a cohort exposed to, infected with or recovered from COVID-19 (not recorded which). The CDR3 bases are TGCAGTATGGCACAGGGGGTCAATCAGCCCCAGCATTTT. Translation: CSMAQGVNQPQHF.